This T cell receptor (beta chain) was recorded in a study of blood T cell repertoires in COVID-19. The CDR3 is made up of 14 amino acids. Germline V lookup: CDR1 SNHLY, CDR2 FYNNEI. Trimming left V 6 bases short and J 1 base short, with 12 bases between. Sequencing used immunoSEQ multiplex PCR; TCRdb keeps in-frame clones, though not all of them. The sample has 85,000 to 100,000 clones; 80% to 90% are singletons. Sequenced: peripheral blood. V usage is TRBV2 and J usage is TRBJ1-2; the D gene is possibly TRBD1 (5 bases). The sequence was collected from a man aged 45-60 years with COVID-19, enrolled during active disease. This CDR3 reads CASRTTASNYGYTF. The CDR3 nucleotides are TGTGCCAGCAGGACGACAGCGAGTAACTATGGCTACACCTTC. Full variable domain (outside the CDR3, taken from reference TRBV2 and TRBJ1-2): EPEVTQTPSHQVTQMGQEVILRCVPISNHLYFYWYRQILGQKVEFLVSFYNNEISEKSEIFDDQFSVERPDGSNFTLKIRSTKLEDSAMYFCASRTTASNYGYTFGSGTRLTVV.